Listed here is a single T cell receptor (beta chain). From RNA transcripts, TCR beta CDR3 regions were amplified. The TCR CDR3 was amplified in a first-round RT-PCR using the HTBI primer set. A single record per CDR3 protein comes from TCRdb applying MiXCR to the multiplex PCR reads. The table shows around 580,000 distinct CDR3 sequences, with 16% occurring only once. This entry comes from a study of T cells in Graves' hyperthyroidism and ophthalmopathy. V lost 5 bases and J lost 14, with 10 bases in between. The CDR3 contains 11 residues. Orbital computed tomography and thyroid ultrasound, together with serum TRAb and thyroxine and clinical symptoms, were used for diagnoses.

The chain combines TRBV12-3 or TRBV12-4 with TRBJ1-6, with D tentatively TRBD1 (6 bases). The sequence came from a woman younger than 30 with Graves' hyperthyroidism. Sequenced material: blood. CDR3 nucleotides: TGTGCCAGCAGTAGCAACAGGGCCCTCCACTTT. Encoded protein: CASSSNRALHF.